The rows below give T cell receptor beta chains drawn from one sample of a study of blood T cell repertoires in COVID-19. The repertoire was sequenced with immunoSEQ multiplex PCR; TCRdb's copy has only in-frame clones and lacks some. Here the sample spans roughly 73,000 clones, roughly four fifths being singletons. Sequencing input: peripheral blood. The receptor source for this set is a woman aged 55-70 years with acute or convalescent COVID-19. The CDR3 runs from the conserved cysteine through the conserved F or W. The D gene is left open where the match is weak. Rows give clone size only sometimes, using once, few, many, or a class for an expanded clone.

v_gene: TRBV19
abundance: .
j_gene: TRBJ2-5
d_gene: TRBD2
CDR3aa: CASRDRLAGALQETQYF
CDR3nt: TGTGCCAGTAGGGATCGACTAGCGGGGGCCCTACAAGAGACCCAGTACTTC

v_gene: TRBV4-2
abundance: .
j_gene: TRBJ1-1
d_gene: TRBD1
CDR3aa: CASSQADRENTEAFF
CDR3nt: TGTGCCAGCAGCCAAGCAGACAGGGAAAACACTGAAGCTTTCTTT

v_gene: TRBV6-6
abundance: .
j_gene: TRBJ1-5
d_gene: TRBD1
CDR3aa: CASTQQGANQPQHF
CDR3nt: TGTGCCAGCACTCAACAGGGGGCGAATCAGCCCCAGCATTTT

v_gene: TRBV3-1/TRBV3-2
abundance: .
j_gene: TRBJ1-2
d_gene: .
CDR3aa: CASSLRGGTGGYTF
CDR3nt: TGTGCCAGCAGCCTTAGGGGCGGAACCGGGGGCTACACCTTC

v_gene: TRBV10-3
abundance: .
j_gene: TRBJ2-1
d_gene: TRBD1
CDR3aa: CAISEQYPGQGYNEQFF
CDR3nt: TGTGCCATCAGCGAACAGTACCCGGGACAGGGATACAATGAGCAGTTCTTC

v_gene: TRBV6-5
abundance: .
j_gene: TRBJ2-3
d_gene: .
CDR3aa: CASRSMEASTDTQYF
CDR3nt: TGTGCCAGCAGGAGTATGGAGGCTAGCACAGATACGCAGTATTTT

v_gene: TRBV9
abundance: .
j_gene: TRBJ2-5
d_gene: .
CDR3aa: CASSPRDYQETQYF
CDR3nt: TGTGCCAGCAGCCCTCGGGACTACCAAGAGACCCAGTACTTC

v_gene: TRBV24-1
abundance: .
j_gene: TRBJ1-5
d_gene: .
CDR3aa: CATSGGGNQPQHF
CDR3nt: TGTGCCACCAGTGGGGGGGGCAATCAGCCCCAGCATTTT

v_gene: TRBV6-5
abundance: .
j_gene: TRBJ2-1
d_gene: .
CDR3aa: CASSYGLGAYNEQFF
CDR3nt: TGTGCCAGCAGTTACGGACTTGGTGCCTACAATGAGCAGTTCTTC

v_gene: TRBV20-1
abundance: .
j_gene: TRBJ1-2
d_gene: TRBD1
CDR3aa: CGGTGDYGYTF
CDR3nt: TGCGGGGGGACAGGGGACTATGGCTACACCTTC

v_gene: TRBV2
abundance: .
j_gene: TRBJ1-5
d_gene: TRBD1
CDR3aa: CASTDRVYSNQPQHF
CDR3nt: TGTGCCAGCACCGACAGGGTGTATAGCAATCAGCCCCAGCATTTT

v_gene: TRBV29-1
abundance: .
j_gene: TRBJ2-3
d_gene: TRBD1
CDR3aa: CSVPTGMGLSDTQYF
CDR3nt: TGCAGCGTTCCGACAGGGATGGGTTTGTCAGATACGCAGTATTTT

v_gene: TRBV30
abundance: once
j_gene: TRBJ2-7
d_gene: .
CDR3aa: CAWKSRTSSSYEQYF
CDR3nt: TGTGCCTGGAAATCGAGAACTAGCAGCTCCTACGAGCAGTACTTC

v_gene: TRBV9
abundance: .
j_gene: TRBJ2-2
d_gene: TRBD2
CDR3aa: CASSEGLAGRGTGELFF
CDR3nt: TGTGCCAGCAGCGAGGGACTAGCGGGAAGAGGCACCGGGGAGCTGTTTTTT

v_gene: TRBV5-4
abundance: .
j_gene: TRBJ1-2
d_gene: TRBD1
CDR3aa: CASSSDRGSNNYGYTF
CDR3nt: TGTGCCAGCAGCTCGGACAGGGGAAGTAACAACTATGGCTACACCTTC

v_gene: TRBV18
abundance: .
j_gene: TRBJ2-1
d_gene: TRBD2
CDR3aa: CASSPWGLAGGERHNEQFF
CDR3nt: TGTGCCAGCTCACCCTGGGGACTAGCGGGAGGAGAGCGACACAATGAGCAGTTCTTC

v_gene: TRBV13
abundance: .
j_gene: TRBJ1-2
d_gene: TRBD1
CDR3aa: CASSLRTGAGYTF
CDR3nt: TGTGCCAGCAGCTTAAGGACAGGCGCGGGCTACACCTTC

v_gene: TRBV10-3
abundance: .
j_gene: TRBJ2-1
d_gene: .
CDR3aa: CAISDHRDTNEQFF
CDR3nt: TGTGCCATCAGTGACCACCGGGACACCAATGAGCAGTTCTTC

v_gene: TRBV7-8
abundance: once
j_gene: TRBJ1-5
d_gene: .
CDR3aa: CASSLGAGRNQPQHF
CDR3nt: TGTGCCAGCAGCTTAGGGGCAGGGCGAAATCAGCCCCAGCATTTT

v_gene: TRBV5-1
abundance: .
j_gene: TRBJ2-7
d_gene: TRBD2
CDR3aa: CASSFREAYEQYF
CDR3nt: TGCGCCAGCAGCTTCCGGGAGGCCTACGAGCAGTACTTC

v_gene: TRBV15
abundance: .
j_gene: TRBJ1-4
d_gene: .
CDR3aa: CATSRGDFQGRYEKLFF
CDR3nt: TGTGCCACCAGCAGGGGCGATTTCCAGGGTCGGTATGAAAAACTGTTTTTT

v_gene: TRBV7-2
abundance: .
j_gene: TRBJ1-4
d_gene: TRBD1
CDR3aa: CASSLGQGANEKLFF
CDR3nt: TGTGCCAGCAGCTTAGGACAGGGGGCTAATGAAAAACTGTTTTTT

v_gene: TRBV5-1
abundance: .
j_gene: TRBJ2-1
d_gene: TRBD2
CDR3aa: CASSLPSTSVEQFF
CDR3nt: TGCGCCAGCAGCTTGCCCTCCACTAGCGTCGAGCAGTTCTTC

v_gene: TRBV5-8
abundance: .
j_gene: TRBJ1-1
d_gene: .
CDR3aa: CASSFGGARTEAFF
CDR3nt: TGTGCCAGCAGCTTTGGAGGGGCTCGGACTGAAGCTTTCTTT

v_gene: TRBV5-5
abundance: .
j_gene: TRBJ2-7
d_gene: .
CDR3aa: CASSLLASYEQYF
CDR3nt: TGTGCCAGCAGCCTCCTAGCCTCCTACGAGCAGTACTTC

v_gene: TRBV19
abundance: .
j_gene: TRBJ1-2
d_gene: .
CDR3aa: CASSMVEGVRYGYTF
CDR3nt: TGTGCCAGTAGTATGGTTGAGGGGGTCCGGTATGGCTACACCTTC

v_gene: TRBV6-5
abundance: .
j_gene: TRBJ1-2
d_gene: .
CDR3aa: CASSSPGGNYGYTF
CDR3nt: TGTGCCAGCAGTTCCCCGGGGGGGAACTATGGCTACACCTTC

v_gene: TRBV6-2/TRBV6-3
abundance: .
j_gene: TRBJ2-3
d_gene: .
CDR3aa: CASSLQVPDTQYF
CDR3nt: TGTGCCAGCAGCTTACAGGTACCAGATACGCAGTATTTT

v_gene: TRBV19
abundance: .
j_gene: TRBJ1-5
d_gene: .
CDR3aa: CASSKISGVLGNQPQHF
CDR3nt: TGTGCCAGTAGTAAAATCTCGGGGGTCTTAGGCAATCAGCCCCAGCATTTT

v_gene: TRBV5-1
abundance: .
j_gene: TRBJ1-5
d_gene: TRBD1
CDR3aa: CASSVGTGTYQPQHF
CDR3nt: TGCGCCAGCAGCGTCGGGACAGGTACATATCAGCCCCAGCATTTT